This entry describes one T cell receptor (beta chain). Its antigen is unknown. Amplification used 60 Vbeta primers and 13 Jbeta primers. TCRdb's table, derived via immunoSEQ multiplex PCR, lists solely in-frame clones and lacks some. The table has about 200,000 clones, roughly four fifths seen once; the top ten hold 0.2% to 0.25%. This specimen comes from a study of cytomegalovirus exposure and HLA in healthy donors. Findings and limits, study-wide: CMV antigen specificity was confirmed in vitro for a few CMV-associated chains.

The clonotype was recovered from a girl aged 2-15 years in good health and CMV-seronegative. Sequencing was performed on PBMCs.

The CDR3 DNA sequence: TGTGCCAGTATTCGGGTGGGCACCGGGGAGCTGTTTTTT. Translation gives CASIRVGTGELFF. The chain has TRBV19 and TRBJ2-2; D remains unclear. The CDR3 contains 13 residues. Looked up from germline, CDR1 is LNHDA and CDR2 is SQIVND (reference sequence). The V end lost 7 bases, the J end lost 4 bases, and 10 bases lay between the germline ends.